This T cell receptor (beta chain) was profiled in a study of molecular identifiers for immune sequencing clone quantification. In TCRdb, the PCR reads were re-called with MiXCR into one record per CDR3 protein. This sample carries approximately 97,000 distinct CDR3 sequences, approximately 24% of them seen once, and the ten largest clones take roughly 1%. This clonotype was seen repeatedly, ten times or more. What it binds is not known. Study results and caveats: Beyond 20 RNA copies, clones held over 99% of effector molecules, compared with under 1% in naive cells.

CDR1 is SGHRS, CDR2 YFSETQ, per germline. The CDR3 loop spans 17 amino acids. V gave up 3 bases and J gave up 8 bases, with 26 bases separating them. Naive CD8 T cells, phenotype CD8+CD4-CCR7+CD45RA+, were sorted. The specimen sequenced was naive CD8+ T cells from blood, with Jurkat cell RNA spiked in. The subset here: FACS-sorted CD8+CD4-CCR7+CD45RA+ naive T cells. This clonotype was obtained from a human donor in good health. Some libraries in this study had Jurkat cell RNA spiked in. The gene calls are TRBV5-1 and TRBJ2-5; a weak D match, TRBD1 (6 bases). CDR3 bases: TGCGCCAGCAGCTCCGCGGCAGGGGTGACCACCGGGGACACCCAGTACTTC. Residues: CASSSAAGVTTGDTQYF. Variable domain in full (rest from reference TRBV5-1 and TRBJ2-5): KAGVTQTPRYLIKTRGQQVTLSCSPISGHRSVSWYQQTPGQGLQFLFEYFSETQRNKGNFPGRFSGRQFSNSRSEMNVSTLELGDSALYLCASSSAAGVTTGDTQYFGPGTRLLVL.